This record concerns one TCR beta chain sequence. This CDR3 is 14 amino acids long. Per the germline V gene, CDR1 is MNHNS and CDR2 is SASEGT. These data originate in a study of immune characterization of retroperitoneal liposarcoma. TCRdb redid the calling of the PCR reads with MiXCR, one entry per CDR3 protein. The sample records about 3,000 distinct CDR3 sequences, 46% being singletons. The source material was tumor tissue. This receptor was obtained from a male donor with retroperitoneal liposarcoma. V is TRBV6-1 and J is TRBJ2-1; D tentatively reads TRBD1 or TRBD2 (5 bases each). The J call may not be correct, given that the DNA end is closer to TRBJ2-7. The CDR3 DNA sequence: TGTGCCAGCGCAAGGGACCTGGTCTGGAATGAGCAGTACTTC. Translation: CASARDLVWNEQYF.